This is a list of T cell receptor beta chains from one sample in a study of T cells in localized non-small cell lung cancer. The table came from immunoSEQ multiplex PCR; TCRdb's copy has only in-frame clones and leaves some out. The data contain 10,000 to 15,000 clones, more than 70% of them singletons. The sequencing used peripheral blood, collected before any cancer treatment. Receptors were obtained from a male donor at least 60 years old with stage III lung adenocarcinoma. Each CDR3 is given with its conserved first and last residue. The D gene is left open where the match is weak. Rows may omit the clone size; those that give it use once, few, many or a size class.

clone size | CDR3 length | D gene | J gene | V gene | CDR3 DNA | CDR3 protein
NA | 13 | NA | TRBJ1-3 | TRBV2 | TGTGCCAGCAGTGAAGCAGAGGGAAACACCATATATTTT | CASSEAEGNTIYF
NA | 13 | NA | TRBJ2-5 | TRBV6-1 | TGTGCCAGCAGGACGAGCGGCCGCGAGACCCAGTACTTC | CASRTSGRETQYF
NA | 15 | TRBD1 | TRBJ2-1 | TRBV11-2 | TGTGCCAGCAGCCCTACCGGGACAGGGCCCAATGAGCAGTTCTTC | CASSPTGTGPNEQFF
NA | 15 | NA | TRBJ1-1 | TRBV5-1 | TGCGCCAGCAGCTTTCTCGCCAGGATGAACACTGAAGCTTTCTTT | CASSFLARMNTEAFF
once | 14 | NA | TRBJ1-1 | TRBV4-1 | TGCGCCAGCAGCCAACCCTCAACGAACACTGAAGCTTTCTTT | CASSQPSTNTEAFF
NA | 11 | NA | TRBJ2-7 | TRBV30 | TGTGCCTGGAGTGTCGGATACGAGCAGTACTTC | CAWSVGYEQYF
NA | 14 | TRBD1 | TRBJ1-3 | TRBV4-1 | TGCGCCAGCAGCCAACCGGGACAGAGAAACACCATATATTTT | CASSQPGQRNTIYF
NA | 13 | NA | TRBJ2-5 | TRBV4-1 | TGCGCCAGCAGCTTTACACGCGGAGAGACCCAGTACTTC | CASSFTRGETQYF
NA | 16 | TRBD2 | TRBJ2-2 | TRBV7-7 | TGTGCCAGCAGAGGACTAGCGGGAGGAAACACCGGGGAGCTGTTTTTT | CASRGLAGGNTGELFF
NA | 13 | NA | TRBJ2-7 | TRBV6-6 | TGTGCCAGCAGTTACTCGGAGGGGGCTGAGCAGTACTTC | CASSYSEGAEQYF
NA | 15 | TRBD2 | TRBJ2-3 | TRBV5-1 | TGCGCCAGCCAGATAGCGGGAGGGAGCACAGATACGCAGTATTTT | CASQIAGGSTDTQYF
NA | 14 | NA | TRBJ2-5 | TRBV5-1 | TGCGCCAGCAGCTCTCTACTAGCTGGAGAGACCCAGTACTTC | CASSSLLAGETQYF
once | 15 | NA | TRBJ1-1 | TRBV5-1 | TGCGCCAGCAGCTTGCAAGCGGGGGCTCGGCCTGAAGCTTTCTTT | CASSLQAGARPEAFF
few | 14 | NA | TRBJ1-1 | TRBV18 | TGTGCCAGCTCACCGACAGACGGGAACACTGAAGCTTTCTTT | CASSPTDGNTEAFF
few | 18 | NA | TRBJ2-5 | TRBV27 | TGTGCCAGCAGTTTGTATGCCCCCGGGGTGGGGCTAGGAGAGACCCAGTACTTC | CASSLYAPGVGLGETQYF
NA | 15 | TRBD1 | TRBJ1-2 | TRBV5-4 | TGTGCCAGCAGCCATACTACAGGGGTTTCTAGCGGCTACACCTTC | CASSHTTGVSSGYTF
NA | 12 | NA | TRBJ1-1 | TRBV11-3 | TGTGCCAGCAGCTTTGGACCACCGGAAGCTTTCTTT | CASSFGPPEAFF
NA | 15 | NA | TRBJ1-1 | TRBV5-6 | TGTGCCAGCAGCTTTGTTTTGAGTAAGAACACTGAAGCTTTCTTT | CASSFVLSKNTEAFF
NA | 15 | NA | TRBJ2-1 | TRBV30 | TGTGCCTGGAGTGTATTTGAGCGCCTCGGTATTGAGCAGTTCTTC | CAWSVFERLGIEQFF
NA | 13 | NA | TRBJ2-5 | TRBV7-7 | TGTGCTAGCAGCCAAGACAGGCAAGAGACCCAGTACTTC | CASSQDRQETQYF
NA | 13 | NA | TRBJ1-4 | TRBV25-1 | TGTGCCAGCAGTGTCACAGCTAATGAAAAACTGTTTTTT | CASSVTANEKLFF
NA | 16 | TRBD2 | TRBJ2-3 | TRBV5-4 | TGTGCCAGCAGCTTGCGTACTAGCGGGGGTGTAGATACGCAGTATTTT | CASSLRTSGGVDTQYF
NA | 13 | TRBD2 | TRBJ2-1 | TRBV4-2 | TGTGCCAGCAGCCAAGGGACTAGTTGGGAGCAGTTCTTC | CASSQGTSWEQFF
NA | 16 | NA | TRBJ1-6 | TRBV10-3 | TGTGCCATCAGTGAGTCGACTGGCAGGGTCGGTTCACCCCTCCACTTT | CAISESTGRVGSPLHF
NA | 12 | NA | TRBJ1-2 | TRBV7-2 | TGTGCCAGCAGCCCCTCGGGACATGGCTACACCTTC | CASSPSGHGYTF
NA | 14 | NA | TRBJ1-4 | TRBV5-1 | TGTGCCAGCAGCTTGGACGCCAGAATGGAAAAACTGTTTTTT | CASSLDARMEKLFF
NA | 13 | TRBD1 | TRBJ1-2 | TRBV18 | TGTGCCAGCTCGGAGGCAGGGGGAGCGGGCTACACCTTC | CASSEAGGAGYTF
NA | 16 | NA | TRBJ1-6 | TRBV5-1 | TGCGCCAGCAGCTTACGGGGGAGCTCCTATAATTCACCCCTCCACTTT | CASSLRGSSYNSPLHF
NA | 15 | NA | TRBJ1-3 | TRBV6-1 | TGTGCCAGCAGGGGCTTTCCAAACTCTGGAAACACCATATATTTT | CASRGFPNSGNTIYF
NA | 13 | TRBD1 | TRBJ2-7 | TRBV27 | TGTGCCAGCAGCCGGGACAGGGGTGGGGAGCAGTACTTC | CASSRDRGGEQYF
NA | 15 | NA | TRBJ1-3 | TRBV5-5 | TGTGCCAGCAGCTTATCGGGGGCAATAAGAGACACCATATATTTT | CASSLSGAIRDTIYF
NA | 14 | TRBD2 | TRBJ2-7 | TRBV18 | TGTGCCAGCTCACCGGGAGCGGGGGCTTACGAGCAGTACTTC | CASSPGAGAYEQYF
NA | 13 | NA | TRBJ1-1 | TRBV7-9 | TGTGCCAGCAGCGGCGGTGGGAACACTGAAGCTTTCTTT | CASSGGGNTEAFF
NA | 15 | TRBD1 | TRBJ1-1 | TRBV27 | TGTGCCAGCAGTTTAGGGACAGGTTTCATAACTGAAGCTTTCTTT | CASSLGTGFITEAFF
NA | 13 | TRBD1 | TRBJ2-1 | TRBV29-1 | TGCAGCGTAGGGACAGCTCCGTTAGGTGAGCAGTTCTTC | CSVGTAPLGEQFF
NA | 14 | NA | TRBJ1-2 | TRBV5-8 | TGTGCCAGCAGCTTGCGGGCAATTGACTATGGCTACACCTTC | CASSLRAIDYGYTF
NA | 18 | TRBD2 | TRBJ2-1 | TRBV19 | TGTGCCAGTATCAGGGGGACTAGCGGGAGTTCCTCCTACAATGAGCAGTTCTTC | CASIRGTSGSSSYNEQFF
NA | 17 | NA | TRBJ2-1 | TRBV25-1 | TGTGCCAGCAGTGAATCGGGCTTAGGGGTGCTTTACAATGAGCAGTTCTTC | CASSESGLGVLYNEQFF
NA | 16 | NA | TRBJ2-7 | TRBV2 | TGTGCCAGCAGTGAAGGGAGTAGCAGGAGTATCCACGAGCAGTACTTC | CASSEGSSRSIHEQYF
NA | 11 | NA | TRBJ2-5 | TRBV5-1 | TGCGCCAGCAGCTATAAGGAGACCCAGTACTTC | CASSYKETQYF
NA | 12 | NA | TRBJ1-2 | TRBV7-9 | TGTGCCAGCAGCTTACGGGGCTATGGCTACACCTTC | CASSLRGYGYTF
NA | 17 | TRBD1 | TRBJ1-6 | TRBV4-2 | TGTGCCAGCAGCCAAAACCAAAGACAGGGCGGCGGTTCACCCCTCCACTTT | CASSQNQRQGGGSPLHF